This T cell receptor beta chain was obtained from a study of blood T cell repertoires in COVID-19. Study-wide context: In each case, the material was cDNA or gDNA derived from T cells, B-cell-depleted T cells, or PBMCs.

Looked up from germline, CDR1 is ENHRY and CDR2 is SYGVKD. CDR3 size: 15 residues. The V and J ends lost 4 bases and 6 bases respectively, with 18 bases between them. Profiled with immunoSEQ multiplex PCR; TCRdb holds only in-frame clones, not every one. The data contain some 150,000 clones, approximately 86% of them singletons. The sample comprised peripheral blood. V is TRBV10-3 and J is TRBJ1-2; D unclear. This clonotype was obtained from an older woman who had recovered from COVID-19. This CDR3 is CAISASDGVADGYTF. The CDR3 nucleotides are TGTGCCATCAGTGCATCAGACGGGGTTGCGGATGGCTACACCTTC.